This TCR beta chain is from a study of blood T cell repertoires in COVID-19. The CDR3 totals 17 residues. Germline-derived CDR1 and CDR2 are MDHEN and SYDVKM. The V and J ends lost 3 bases and 5 bases, in that order; junction bases with no gene match: 13. The table came from immunoSEQ multiplex PCR; TCRdb's copy has only in-frame clones and leaves some out. The table includes 250,000 to 300,000 clones, just over 90% detected once. The sample consisted of PBMCs or T cells enriched from blood (not recorded which). The TCR sequence derives from a woman in her thirties or forties with acute COVID-19. The V and J genes are TRBV28 and TRBJ2-3, with 8 bases aligning to TRBD2. CDR3 nucleotides: TGTGCCAGCAGTTTGGTCGGTATGGCGGGAGGAATAGATACGCAGTATTTT. Protein sequence: CASSLVGMAGGIDTQYF.